This T cell receptor (beta chain) was sequenced for a study of T-cell reconstitution after alpha-beta-depleted transplantation in children. In its sample, this clonotype was seen a few times. The V gene lost 2 bases and the J gene lost 8 bases, with 12 bases spanning the gap. The CDR3 is 13 residues long. Germline V gene lookup returns CDR1 MGHRA and CDR2 YSYEKL. The library targeted TCRbeta and was prepared with unique molecular identifiers. TCRdb independently ran MiXCR on the PCR reads; one entry per CDR3 protein. The table has a few hundred thousand distinct CDR3 sequences, around 25% seen once. The receptor was isolated from a female patient aged 2 to 10 who had a stem cell transplant for congenital amegakaryocytic thrombocytopenia, so the T cells may come from the graft donor. The chain links TRBV4-1 to TRBJ1-1, with a weak D call TRBD1 (6 bases). The sequencing here drew on PBMCs, mostly from graft donor cells, taken 360 days after TCRalphabeta/CD19-depleted stem cell transplant. This CDR3 reads CASSQTTGREAFF. The CDR3 DNA follows: TGCGCCAGCAGCCAAACTACAGGGAGGGAAGCTTTCTTT.